These 20 T cell receptor beta chains were sequenced from one sample in a study of spatial heterogeneity in lung cancer. Stated time point: blood at routine non-recurrence follow-up after resection. TCRdb re-called the 5' RACE reads with MiXCR, one entry per CDR3 protein. Among approximately 30,000 distinct CDR3 sequences listed, more than 9% were seen once. Sequenced material: PBMCs, taken at follow-up. These receptors were obtained from a female donor with early-stage non-small cell lung cancer.

This clonotype was picked up many times. This chain joins TRBV6-5 and TRBJ2-7; 9 bases are a match to TRBD2. Germline lookup yields CDR1 MNHEY and CDR2 SVGAGI. Trimming at V came to 7 bases and at J to 2 bases, leaving 9 bases not matched to a gene. The CDR3 covers 15 residues. CDR3 DNA sequence: TGTGCCAGCACCCCGGGTAGCGGGGGCACCTACGAGCAGTACTTC. Protein sequence: CASTPGSGGTYEQYF.

The chain couples TRBV6-6 to TRBJ2-5; TRBD2 agrees at 11 bases. The CDR3 contains 16 residues. The trim removed 4 bases at V and 5 bases at J, leaving 9 bases unmatched. Germline V CDR1 and CDR2: MNHNY, SVGAGI (reference sequence). As DNA, the CDR3 is TGTGCCAGCAGTTCATCCCGGACTAGCGGGCTTGAGACCCAGTACTTC. It encodes CASSSSRTSGLETQYF.

This clonotype showed up just a few times. CDR3 residues: CASSPLGRGANTGELFF. Here the CDR3 DNA reads TGTGCCAGCTCACCACTGGGACGGGGCGCGAACACCGGGGAGCTGTTTTTT. The chain recombines TRBV18 with TRBJ2-2; the D gene could be TRBD1 or TRBD2 (5 bases each). Per germline, CDR1 KGHSH and CDR2 LQKENI. CDR3 length: 17 residues. With 1 base removed from V and 0 bases from J, the gap between germline ends came to 12 bases.

This clonotype was recorded at least ten times. V gene TRBV7-8 combines with J gene TRBJ2-7; a possible D gene is TRBD1 (6 bases). V was clipped by 7 bases and J by 1 base, with 14 bases between them. This CDR3 has 14 residues. Germline V gene lookup returns CDR1 SGHVS and CDR2 FQNEAQ. Written as DNA, the CDR3 is TGTGCCAGCACCCTCAGGGGCCCTTCCTACGAGCAGTACTTC. The encoded protein is CASTLRGPSYEQYF. Based on the CDR3 plus reference TRBV7-8 and TRBJ2-7, the full variable domain is GAGVSQSPRYKVAKRGQDVALRCDPISGHVSLFWYQQALGQGPEFLTYFQNEAQLDKSGLPSDRFFAERPEGSVSTLKIQRTQQEDSAVYLCASTLRGPSYEQYFGPGTRLTVT.

In its sample, this clonotype was seen a few times. The V and J genes are TRBV12-3 or TRBV12-4 and TRBJ2-5; D call uncertain. CDR3 length: 11 amino acids. Trimming stripped 4 bases from V and 4 bases from J, with 4 bases between. The CDR3 nucleotides are TGTGCCAGCAGTTCCGTAGAGACCCAGTACTTC. Translating it yields CASSSVETQYF.

This chain joins TRBV7-8 and TRBJ2-3, with D unresolved. CDR3 size: 16 residues. V was clipped by 9 bases and J by 0 bases, with 19 bases between them. Germline V gene sequence: CDR1 SGHVS, CDR2 FQNEAQ. The CDR3 here is CASQETARTSTDTQYF. In DNA, the CDR3 is TGTGCCAGTCAAGAAACGGCACGGACCAGCACAGATACGCAGTATTTT.

This clonotype was found a few times. The V call is TRBV20-1, the J call TRBJ2-1, with D unresolved. V was shortened by 0 bases and J by 7 bases, with 7 bases between the two germline ends. The CDR3 covers 12 residues. Germline values: CDR1 DFQATT, CDR2 SNEGSKA (reference sequence). The CDR3 sequence: CSARDQGNEQFF. The DNA for the CDR3 is TGCAGTGCTAGAGATCAAGGTAATGAGCAGTTCTTC.

There are many counts of this clonotype. This chain uses TRBV19 with TRBJ2-1, with TRBD1 matching over 8 bases. The CDR3 length is 15 residues. Germline V gene data show CDR1 as LNHDA and CDR2 as SQIVND (reference sequence). Trimming cost V 9 bases and J 4 bases; bases outside gene matches: 11. The CDR3 is CARSILGTGYNEQFF. The DNA for the CDR3 is TGTGCCAGGTCCATACTCGGGACAGGATACAATGAGCAGTTCTTC.

This clonotype occurred a few times. The chain recombines TRBV29-1 with TRBJ1-2; D ambiguous. The V end was cut by 0 bases, the J end by 4 bases, with 15 bases between. Germline CDR1 SQVTM, CDR2 ANQGSEA. CDR3 length: 15 residues. This CDR3 is CSVEEGLEALYGYTF. As DNA, the CDR3 is TGCAGCGTTGAAGAAGGGTTAGAAGCCCTCTATGGCTACACCTTC.

This clonotype was counted ten times or more. The rearrangement links TRBV5-1 to TRBJ1-1, with a possible D match to TRBD1 (5 bases). The germline V and J ends were trimmed by 1 base and 5 bases, with 15 bases remaining between them. This CDR3 is built from 15 residues. Germline V CDR1 and CDR2: SGHRS, YFSETQ. DNA for the CDR3: TGCGCCAGCAGCTTGTTGCTGGGAGGGGAAACTGAAGCTTTCTTT. Its protein is CASSLLLGGETEAFF.

The V gene is TRBV7-8, the J gene TRBJ1-1, with D perhaps matching TRBD1 (6 bases). There are 16 residues in the CDR3. V shed 1 base and J shed 4 bases, with 16 bases lying between them. Germline V lookup: CDR1 SGHVS, CDR2 FQNEAQ. CDR3 DNA: TGTGCCAGCAGCTTAGTGCGGGGGGCTCTGAGCACTGAAGCTTTCTTT. Its translation: CASSLVRGALSTEAFF. The whole variable domain, remainder taken from reference TRBV7-8 and TRBJ1-1, is GAGVSQSPRYKVAKRGQDVALRCDPISGHVSLFWYQQALGQGPEFLTYFQNEAQLDKSGLPSDRFFAERPEGSVSTLKIQRTQQEDSAVYLCASSLVRGALSTEAFFGQGTRLTVV.

The J gene is TRBJ2-7, the V gene TRBV12-3 or TRBV12-4, with 11 nucleotides matching TRBD2. This CDR3 has 16 amino acids. The V and J ends lost 5 bases and 0 bases, in that order; junction bases with no gene match: 6. The CDR3 DNA follows: TGTGCCAGCAGTCCCGGACTAGCGGGTCTCTCCTACGAGCAGTACTTC. This codes for CASSPGLAGLSYEQYF.

This clonotype was counted at least ten times. This chain connects TRBV10-2 to TRBJ2-7, with 7 bases fitting TRBD2. CDR1 WSHSY and CDR2 SAAADI come from the germline V gene. Unmatched junction bases numbered 6, after V lost 7 bases and J lost 0 bases. The CDR3 is 14 residues long. The CDR3 nucleotides are TGCGCCAGCACTTCCGCTAGCGGCTCCTACGAGCAGTACTTC. Translated, it gives CASTSASGSYEQYF.

This clonotype was found many times. The chain couples TRBV10-2 to TRBJ2-3; D is unclear. The CDR3 spans 14 residues. The V and J ends lost 4 bases and 3 bases respectively, with 11 bases between them. The germline CDR1 and CDR2 sequences are WSHSY and SAAADI. As DNA, the CDR3 is TGCGCCAGCAGTGGGGTCAGCCAGACAGATACGCAGTATTTT. This sequence encodes CASSGVSQTDTQYF.

This clonotype was counted many times. V usage is TRBV9 and J usage is TRBJ2-3, with TRBD2 matching over 13 bases. The CDR3 loop spans 18 amino acids. From germline, CDR1 is SGDLS and CDR2 YYNGEE. The trim removed 2 bases at V and 0 bases at J, leaving 6 bases unmatched. The CDR3 sequence is CASSVGTSGATSTDTQYF. The DNA for the CDR3 is TGTGCCAGCAGCGTCGGGACTAGCGGGGCCACTAGCACAGATACGCAGTATTTT.

This clonotype occurred many times. The chain links TRBV28 to TRBJ1-2; D remains unclear. Deletions cut 7 bases from V and 6 bases from J, with 12 bases between. CDR1 is MDHEN and CDR2 is SYDVKM in the germline V gene. The CDR3 consists of 12 residues. CDR3 coding DNA: TGTGCCAGCAAAAGGGAGTCGGATGGCTACACCTTC. As protein: CASKRESDGYTF.

This clonotype showed up many times. V is TRBV2 and J is TRBJ1-1; unclear D gene. The CDR3 spans 13 residues. V was clipped by 3 bases and J by 0 bases, with 5 bases between them. CDR1 SNHLY and CDR2 FYNNEI come from the germline V gene. The CDR3 DNA follows: TGTGCCAGCAGTGATGGACTGAACACTGAAGCTTTCTTT. Its translation is CASSDGLNTEAFF.

The rearrangement joins TRBV5-5 to TRBJ2-3, with D maybe TRBD2 (5 bases). The CDR3 length is 13 residues. Germline V CDR1 and CDR2: SGHKS, YYEKEE (reference sequence). Between the trimmed V and J ends, which lost 2 bases and 2 bases, there was a span of 6 bases. The CDR3 region is CASSFGDTDTQYF. CDR3 nucleotides: TGTGCCAGCAGCTTCGGGGACACAGATACGCAGTATTTT.

The table lists this clonotype with many counts. The rearrangement joins TRBV12-3 or TRBV12-4 to TRBJ2-5; TRBD2 matches at 11 bases. CDR3 size: 15 residues. Trimming cost V 4 bases and J 2 bases; bases outside gene matches: 3. Here the CDR3 reads CASSSSGGPQETQYF. The CDR3 coding sequence is TGTGCCAGCAGTTCTAGCGGGGGGCCTCAAGAGACCCAGTACTTC.

This clonotype was recorded at least ten times. V gene TRBV20-1 combines with J gene TRBJ2-7; TRBD1 matches 7 bases. Germline CDR1 DFQATT, CDR2 SNEGSKA (reference sequence). V was pared by 5 bases and J by 1 base, with 11 bases of the junction left unmatched. The CDR3 extends over 15 amino acids. The CDR3 DNA reads as TGCAGTGCTTTAAACCCCCGGGACAGTTCCTACGAGCAGTACTTC. It specifies CSALNPRDSSYEQYF.